The entry below describes one T cell receptor beta chain. Antigen: not known. A sample-barcoded 5' primer and a J-beta primer mix were used in a second PCR of roughly 7 to 12 cycles. Each sample yielded at least 2.5 million CDR3-containing paired-end reads. From the 5' RACE reads, TCRdb called clonotypes with MiXCR, one entry per CDR3 protein. The data contain fewer than 2,000,000 distinct CDR3 sequences, about 39% of them singletons. The CDR3 runs to 14 residues. Germline CDR1 reads MNHNS; CDR2 reads SASEGT. V was shortened by 5 bases and J by 3 bases, with 11 bases between the two germline ends. The data derive from a study of blood T cells in healthy people across ages. RNA extraction gave at least 5 micrograms of total RNA per sample. Study-wide results and caveats: A roughly linear age-dependent decrease characterized TCR beta diversity per million T cells. Unsorted PBMC material precluded a definitive naive versus antigen-experienced comparison.

The TCR comes from a human donor in good health. Sequenced input: blood. The chain is built from TRBV6-1 and TRBJ2-4, with a weak D call TRBD1 (5 bases). CDR3 DNA: TGTGCCAGCAGTAAGACAGACGGCAAAAACATTCAGTACTTC. It specifies CASSKTDGKNIQYF.